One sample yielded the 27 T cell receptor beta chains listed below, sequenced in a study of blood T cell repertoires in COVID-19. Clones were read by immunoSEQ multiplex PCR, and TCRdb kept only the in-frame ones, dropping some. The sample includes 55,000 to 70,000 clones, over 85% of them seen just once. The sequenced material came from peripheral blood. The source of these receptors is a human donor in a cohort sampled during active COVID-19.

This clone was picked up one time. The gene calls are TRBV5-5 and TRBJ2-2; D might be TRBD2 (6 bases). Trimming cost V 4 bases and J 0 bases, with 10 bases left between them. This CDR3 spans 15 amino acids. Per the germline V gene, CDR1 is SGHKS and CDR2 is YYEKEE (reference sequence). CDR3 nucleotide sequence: TGTGCCAGCAGCCCGGGACTTGCGAACACCGGGGAGCTGTTTTTT. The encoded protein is CASSPGLANTGELFF.

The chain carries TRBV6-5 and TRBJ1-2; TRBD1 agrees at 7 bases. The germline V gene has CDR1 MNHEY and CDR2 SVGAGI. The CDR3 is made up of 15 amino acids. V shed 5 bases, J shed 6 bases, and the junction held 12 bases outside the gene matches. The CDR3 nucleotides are TGTGCCAGCAGTCCCGGTTCCGGGACAGTCGATGGCTACACCTTC. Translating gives CASSPGSGTVDGYTF.

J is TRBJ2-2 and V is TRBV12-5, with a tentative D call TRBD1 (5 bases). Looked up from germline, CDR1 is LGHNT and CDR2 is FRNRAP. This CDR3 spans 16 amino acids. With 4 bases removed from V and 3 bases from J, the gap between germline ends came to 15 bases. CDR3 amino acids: CASGWSLDIYTGELFF. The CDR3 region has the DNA TGTGCTAGTGGTTGGTCCTTGGACATCTACACCGGGGAGCTGTTTTTT.

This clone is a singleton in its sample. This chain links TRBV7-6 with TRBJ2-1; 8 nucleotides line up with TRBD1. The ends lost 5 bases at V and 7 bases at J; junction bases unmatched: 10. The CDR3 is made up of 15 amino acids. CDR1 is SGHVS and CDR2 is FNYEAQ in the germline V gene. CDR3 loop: CASSHNSGQGNEQFF. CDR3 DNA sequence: TGTGCCAGCAGCCACAATTCAGGACAGGGAAATGAGCAGTTCTTC.

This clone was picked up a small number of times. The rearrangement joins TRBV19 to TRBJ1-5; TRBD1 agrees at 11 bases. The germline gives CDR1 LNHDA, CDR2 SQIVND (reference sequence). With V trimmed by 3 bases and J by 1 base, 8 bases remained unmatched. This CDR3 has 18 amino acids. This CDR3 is CASSILRDRGASNQPQHF. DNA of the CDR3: TGTGCCAGTAGTATCCTCCGGGACAGGGGGGCGAGCAATCAGCCCCAGCATTTT.

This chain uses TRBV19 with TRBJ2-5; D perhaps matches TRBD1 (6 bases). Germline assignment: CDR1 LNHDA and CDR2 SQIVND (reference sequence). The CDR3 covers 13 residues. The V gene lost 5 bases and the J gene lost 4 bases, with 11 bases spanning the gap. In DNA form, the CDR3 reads TGTGCCAGTAGTGCGTCCAGGGGAGAGACCCAGTACTTC. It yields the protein CASSASRGETQYF.

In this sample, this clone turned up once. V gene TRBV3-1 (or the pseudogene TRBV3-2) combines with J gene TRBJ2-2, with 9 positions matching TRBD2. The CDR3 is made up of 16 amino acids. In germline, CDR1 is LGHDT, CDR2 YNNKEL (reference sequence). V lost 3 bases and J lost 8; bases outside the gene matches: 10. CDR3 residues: CASSQVGLAGSGELFF. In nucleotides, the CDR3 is TGTGCCAGCAGCCAGGTCGGCCTAGCGGGGTCTGGGGAGCTGTTTTTT.

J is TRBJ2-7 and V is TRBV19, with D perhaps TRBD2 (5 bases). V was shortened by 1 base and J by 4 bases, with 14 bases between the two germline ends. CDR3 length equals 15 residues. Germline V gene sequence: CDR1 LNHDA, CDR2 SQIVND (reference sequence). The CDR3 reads CASSIGGGFGYEQYF. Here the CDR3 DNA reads TGTGCCAGTAGTATAGGAGGAGGATTTGGGTACGAGCAGTACTTC.

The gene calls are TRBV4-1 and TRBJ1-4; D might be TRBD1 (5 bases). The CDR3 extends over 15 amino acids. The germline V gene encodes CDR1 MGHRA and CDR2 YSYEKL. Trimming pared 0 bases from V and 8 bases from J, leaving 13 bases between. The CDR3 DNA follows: TGCGCCAGCAGCCAAGATCAGGGAGGGAGGGAAAAACTGTTTTTT. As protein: CASSQDQGGREKLFF.

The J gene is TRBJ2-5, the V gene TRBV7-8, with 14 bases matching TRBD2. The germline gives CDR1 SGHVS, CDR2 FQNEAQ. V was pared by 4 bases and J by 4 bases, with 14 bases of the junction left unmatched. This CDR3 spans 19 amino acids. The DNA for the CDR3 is TGTGCCAGCAGCTCGAGAGGACTAGCGGGAGGCCATGGCAGAGAGACCCAGTACTTC. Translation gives CASSSRGLAGGHGRETQYF.

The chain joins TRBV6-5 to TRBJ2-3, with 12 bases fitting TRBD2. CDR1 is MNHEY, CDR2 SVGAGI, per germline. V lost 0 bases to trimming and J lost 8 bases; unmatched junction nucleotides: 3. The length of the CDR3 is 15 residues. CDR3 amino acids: CASSYSTSGGSTQYF. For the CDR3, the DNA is TGTGCCAGCAGTTACTCGACTAGCGGGGGTAGTACGCAGTATTTT.

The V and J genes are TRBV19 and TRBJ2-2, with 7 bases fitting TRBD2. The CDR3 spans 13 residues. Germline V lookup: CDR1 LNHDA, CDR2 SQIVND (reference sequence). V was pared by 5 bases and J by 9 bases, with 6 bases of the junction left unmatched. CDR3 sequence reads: CASSPREGRELFF. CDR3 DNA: TGTGCCAGTAGTCCTAGGGAGGGGCGGGAGCTGTTTTTT. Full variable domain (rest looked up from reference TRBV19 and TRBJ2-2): DGGITQSPKYLFRKEGQNVTLSCEQNLNHDAMYWYRQDPGQGLRLIYYSQIVNDFQKGDIAEGYSVSREKKESFPLTVTSAQKNPTAFYLCASSPREGRELFFGEGSRLTVL.

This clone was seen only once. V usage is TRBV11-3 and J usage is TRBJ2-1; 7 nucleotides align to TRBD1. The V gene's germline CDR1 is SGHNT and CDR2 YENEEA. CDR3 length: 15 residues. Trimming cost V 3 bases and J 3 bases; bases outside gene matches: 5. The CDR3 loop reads CASSFGGQVYNEQFF. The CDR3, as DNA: TGTGCCAGCAGCTTTGGTGGACAGGTCTACAATGAGCAGTTCTTC.

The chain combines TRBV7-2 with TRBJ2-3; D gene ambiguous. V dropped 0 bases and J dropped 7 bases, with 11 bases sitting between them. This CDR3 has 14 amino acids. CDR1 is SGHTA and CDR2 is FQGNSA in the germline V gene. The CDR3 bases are TGTGCCAGCAGCTTAGCTGGCGGCTTTTATACGCAGTATTTT. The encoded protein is CASSLAGGFYTQYF.

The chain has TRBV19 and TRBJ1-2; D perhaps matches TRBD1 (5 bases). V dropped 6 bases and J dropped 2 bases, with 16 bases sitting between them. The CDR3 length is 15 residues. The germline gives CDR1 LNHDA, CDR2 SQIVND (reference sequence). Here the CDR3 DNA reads TGTGCCAGTAGCCTGGGGAAGGGGTGGAACTATGGCTACACCTTC. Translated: CASSLGKGWNYGYTF. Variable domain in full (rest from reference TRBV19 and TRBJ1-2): DGGITQSPKYLFRKEGQNVTLSCEQNLNHDAMYWYRQDPGQGLRLIYYSQIVNDFQKGDIAEGYSVSREKKESFPLTVTSAQKNPTAFYLCASSLGKGWNYGYTFGSGTRLTVV.

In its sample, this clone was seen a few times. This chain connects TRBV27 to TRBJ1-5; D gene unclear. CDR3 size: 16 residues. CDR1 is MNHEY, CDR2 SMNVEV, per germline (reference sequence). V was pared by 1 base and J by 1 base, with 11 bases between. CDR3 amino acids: CASSLYPSGSNQPQHF. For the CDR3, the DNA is TGTGCCAGCAGTTTATACCCCAGCGGGAGCAATCAGCCCCAGCATTTT.

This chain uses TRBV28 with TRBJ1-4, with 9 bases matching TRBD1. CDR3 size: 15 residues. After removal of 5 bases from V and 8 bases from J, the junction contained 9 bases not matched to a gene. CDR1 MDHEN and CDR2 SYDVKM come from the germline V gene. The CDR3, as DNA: TGTGCCAGCAGTATCACAGGGGGCTCTTCGGAAAAACTGTTTTTT. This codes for CASSITGGSSEKLFF.

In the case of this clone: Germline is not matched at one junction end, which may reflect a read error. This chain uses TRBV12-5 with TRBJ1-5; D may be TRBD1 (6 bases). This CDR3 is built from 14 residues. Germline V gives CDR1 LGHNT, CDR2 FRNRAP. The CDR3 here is CASGLAQGNRPQHF. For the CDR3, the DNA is TGTGCTAGTGGTTTGGCGCAGGGGAATCGGCCCCAGCATTTT.

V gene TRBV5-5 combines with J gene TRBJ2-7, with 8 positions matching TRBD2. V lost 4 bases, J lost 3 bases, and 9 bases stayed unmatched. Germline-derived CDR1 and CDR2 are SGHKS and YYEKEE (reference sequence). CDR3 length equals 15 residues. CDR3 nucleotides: TGTGCCAGCAGCCTGCGCCGCAGCGGGGGCTACGAGCAGTACTTC. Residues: CASSLRRSGGYEQYF.

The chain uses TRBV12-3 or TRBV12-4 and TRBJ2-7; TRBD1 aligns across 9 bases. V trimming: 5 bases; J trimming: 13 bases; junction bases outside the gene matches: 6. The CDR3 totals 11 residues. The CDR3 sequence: CASSGDRDPYF. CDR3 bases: TGTGCCAGCAGTGGGGACAGGGATCCCTACTTC.

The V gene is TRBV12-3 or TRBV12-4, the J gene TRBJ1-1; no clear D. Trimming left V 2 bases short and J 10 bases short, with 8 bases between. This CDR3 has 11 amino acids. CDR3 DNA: TGTGCCAGCAGTTTAACGGAGAGAGCTTTCTTT. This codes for CASSLTERAFF.

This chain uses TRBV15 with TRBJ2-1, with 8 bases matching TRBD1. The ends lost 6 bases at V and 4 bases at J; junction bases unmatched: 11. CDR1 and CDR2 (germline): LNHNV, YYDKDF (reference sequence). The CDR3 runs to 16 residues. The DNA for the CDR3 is TGTGCCACCAGTCTGGACAGGGTCCCTTCTTACAATGAGCAGTTCTTC. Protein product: CATSLDRVPSYNEQFF.

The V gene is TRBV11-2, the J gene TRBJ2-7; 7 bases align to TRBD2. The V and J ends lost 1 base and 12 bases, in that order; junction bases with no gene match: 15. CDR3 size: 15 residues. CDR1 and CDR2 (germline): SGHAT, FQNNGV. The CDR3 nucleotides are TGTGCCAGCAGCTTAGGGGCCGGGCTAGCGGCTCTTCTGTACTTC. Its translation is CASSLGAGLAALLYF.

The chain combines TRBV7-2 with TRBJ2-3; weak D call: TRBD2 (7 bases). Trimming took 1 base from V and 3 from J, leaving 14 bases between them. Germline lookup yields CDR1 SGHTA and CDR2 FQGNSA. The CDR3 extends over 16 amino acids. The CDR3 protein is CASSLGGGGRTDTQYF. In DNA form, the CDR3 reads TGTGCCAGCAGCTTAGGAGGGGGGGGCAGGACAGATACGCAGTATTTT.

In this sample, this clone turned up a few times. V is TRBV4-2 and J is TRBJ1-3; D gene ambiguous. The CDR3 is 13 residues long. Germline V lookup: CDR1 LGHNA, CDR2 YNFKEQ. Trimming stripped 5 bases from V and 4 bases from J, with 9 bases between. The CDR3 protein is CASSSREGNTIYF. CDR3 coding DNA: TGTGCCAGCAGCTCCCGGGAAGGAAACACCATATATTTT.

For the CDR3, the DNA is TGTGCCAGCAGCTCGTATAGCGGGGGACTTTACAATGAGCAGTTCTTC. The encoded protein is CASSSYSGGLYNEQFF. This sequence joins TRBV7-3 and TRBJ2-1; 9 bases agree with TRBD2. Germline-derived CDR1 and CDR2 are SGHTA and FQGTGA. The length of the CDR3 is 16 residues. Trimming removed 4 bases from V and 4 bases from J; junction bases left unmatched: 8. The full variable domain, its missing parts supplied by reference TRBV7-3 and TRBJ2-1, is GAGVSQTPSNKVTEKGKYVELRCDPISGHTALYWYRQSLGQGPEFLIYFQGTGAADDSGLPNDRFFAVRPEGSVSTLKIQRTERGDSAVYLCASSSYSGGLYNEQFFGPGTRLTVL.

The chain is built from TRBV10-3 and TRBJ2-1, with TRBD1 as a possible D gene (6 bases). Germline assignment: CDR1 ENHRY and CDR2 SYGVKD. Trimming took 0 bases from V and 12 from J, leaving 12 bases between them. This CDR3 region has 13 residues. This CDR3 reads CAISESQRGLQFF. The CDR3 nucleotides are TGTGCCATCAGTGAGTCCCAAAGGGGGTTGCAGTTCTTC.